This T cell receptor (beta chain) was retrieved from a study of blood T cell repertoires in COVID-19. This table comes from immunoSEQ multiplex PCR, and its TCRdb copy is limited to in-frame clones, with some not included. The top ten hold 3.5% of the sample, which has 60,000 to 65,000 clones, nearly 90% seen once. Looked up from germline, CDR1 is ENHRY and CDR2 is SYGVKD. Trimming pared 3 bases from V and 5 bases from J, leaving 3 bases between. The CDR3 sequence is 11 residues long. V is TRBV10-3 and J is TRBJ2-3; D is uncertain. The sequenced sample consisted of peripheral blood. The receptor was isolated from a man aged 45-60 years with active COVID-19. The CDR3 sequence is CAISDVDTQYF. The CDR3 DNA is TGTGCCATCAGTGACGTAGATACGCAGTATTTT.